Shown below are 22 T cell receptor beta chains from a single sample sequenced in a study of blood T cells in healthy people across ages. Sample-barcoded 5' priming and a J-beta primer mix drove a second PCR of about 7 to 12 cycles. TCRdb re-called the 5' RACE reads with MiXCR, one entry per CDR3 protein. The table records about 760,000 distinct CDR3 sequences, more than 20% of them present only once. A further study also used this sample, focusing on T cells of mothers and their children.

Sequencing was done on a sample of blood. These receptors came from a boy aged 5-17 years in good health.

This clonotype was observed a few times. The chain carries TRBV18 and TRBJ2-5; D unclear. The DNA end is more similar to TRBJ2-7, so the J call may be wrong. Germline V gene lookup returns CDR1 KGHSH and CDR2 LQKENI. The length of the CDR3 is 13 residues. The CDR3 loop is CASSSYAGSEQYF. The CDR3 region has the DNA TGTGCCAGCTCATCCTACGCAGGTAGCGAGCAGTACTTC.

Many counts were recorded for this clonotype. J is TRBJ2-1 and V is TRBV5-1; 9 nucleotides line up with TRBD1. The CDR3 totals 12 residues. CDR1 and CDR2 from the germline V gene are SGHRS and YFSETQ. Unmatched junction bases numbered 0, after V lost 3 bases and J lost 8 bases. CDR3: CASSWTGDEQFF. The CDR3 coding sequence is TGCGCCAGCAGCTGGACAGGGGATGAGCAGTTCTTC.

The genes are TRBV4-2 and TRBJ2-5, with D possibly matching TRBD1 (6 bases). The CDR3 is 15 residues long. V was shortened by 0 bases and J by 11 bases, with 19 bases between the two germline ends. The germline gives CDR1 LGHNA, CDR2 YNFKEQ. The CDR3 sequence: CASSQDRSDSWQQYF. As DNA, the CDR3 is TGTGCCAGCAGCCAAGATCGTTCGGACAGTTGGCAGCAGTACTTC.

The chain uses TRBV9 and TRBJ1-6; 10 nucleotides match TRBD1. The CDR3 runs 14 residues. Trimming cost V 3 bases and J 9 bases; bases outside gene matches: 3. Germline assignment: CDR1 SGDLS and CDR2 YYNGEE. The CDR3 DNA reads as TGTGCCAGCAGCGCGGGACAGGGGTTTTCACCCCTCCACTTT. Its translation is CASSAGQGFSPLHF.

This clonotype turned up a few times. The chain carries TRBV9 and TRBJ2-1, with 9 bases lining up with TRBD2. Germline V lookup: CDR1 SGDLS, CDR2 YYNGEE. The CDR3 contains 14 residues. V was clipped by 4 bases and J by 13 bases; unmatched bases: 12. The CDR3 DNA reads as TGTGCCAGCAGCCCAAGTGGCCCTAGCGGGGAACAGTTCTTC. The encoded protein is CASSPSGPSGEQFF.

This clonotype was seen a handful of times. The rearrangement uses TRBV9 and TRBJ2-1, with a weak D call TRBD1 (5 bases). The germline CDR1 and CDR2 sequences are SGDLS and YYNGEE. V gave up 0 bases and J gave up 6 bases, with 10 bases separating them. The CDR3 totals 14 residues. In DNA form, the CDR3 reads TGTGCCAGCAGCGTAGGATCCAGGGCCAATGAGCAGTTCTTC. Encoded protein: CASSVGSRANEQFF.

This clonotype came up many times. V usage is TRBV28 and J usage is TRBJ2-6, with D hard to call. The V gene lost 4 bases and the J gene lost 0 bases, with 10 bases spanning the gap. Germline V gives CDR1 MDHEN, CDR2 SYDVKM. CDR3 size: 16 residues. The CDR3 DNA follows: TGTGCCAGCAGTTCACCAGGCCTCTCTGGGGCCAACGTCCTGACTTTC. Encoded protein: CASSSPGLSGANVLTF.

In this sample, this clonotype turned up a few times. CDR3 sequence: CSVEHVNYGYTF. In DNA form, the CDR3 reads TGCAGCGTTGAACACGTTAACTATGGCTACACCTTC. This chain links TRBV29-1 with TRBJ1-2; no definite D call. In germline, CDR1 is SQVTM, CDR2 ANQGSEA. This CDR3 has 12 residues. V shed 2 bases and J shed 1 base, with 5 bases lying between them.

Ten or more counts support this clonotype. The CDR3 nucleotides read TGCAGCGTTGCGGACAGCTATAGCACAGATACGCAGTATTTT. This codes for CSVADSYSTDTQYF. The V gene is TRBV29-1, the J gene TRBJ2-3; tentatively, D is TRBD1 (6 bases). This CDR3 is 14 amino acids long. V lost 4 bases and J lost 0, with 11 bases in between. Germline values: CDR1 SQVTM, CDR2 ANQGSEA.

This clonotype was recorded a few times. The chain couples TRBV7-2 to TRBJ2-5; tentative D call: TRBD1 (6 bases). CDR1 SGHTA and CDR2 FQGNSA come from the germline V gene. The V gene lost 1 base and the J gene lost 4 bases, with 13 bases spanning the gap. This CDR3 comprises 15 residues. The CDR3 is CASSLGTGSTETQYF. The CDR3 DNA is TGTGCCAGCAGCTTAGGTACAGGGAGCACAGAGACCCAGTACTTC.

This clonotype has at least ten counts. The V gene is TRBV11-2, the J gene TRBJ2-7; D not certain. V shed 3 bases and J shed 2 bases, with 5 bases lying between them. Germline V lookup: CDR1 SGHAT, CDR2 FQNNGV. This CDR3 spans 12 amino acids. CDR3 loop: CASSFLPYEQYF. The CDR3 region has the DNA TGTGCCAGCAGCTTCCTACCCTACGAGCAGTACTTC.

The genes are TRBV12-3 or TRBV12-4 and TRBJ2-6, with no clear D. V was pared by 6 bases and J by 2 bases, with 23 bases between. The CDR3 is 19 amino acids. As DNA, the CDR3 is TGTGCCAGCAGCCCACGTTGGTCGGCCCTAAACCCTGGGGCCAACGTCCTGACTTTC. Protein: CASSPRWSALNPGANVLTF.

CDR3 in DNA: TGTGCCAGCACTCCCAGTCAGACTAGCGGAACCGGGGAGCTGTTTTTT. It yields the protein CASTPSQTSGTGELFF. The J gene is TRBJ2-2, the V gene TRBV6-6; TRBD2 matches at 9 bases. Germline CDR1 reads MNHNY; CDR2 reads SVGAGI (reference sequence). The CDR3 sequence is 16 residues long. With V trimmed by 7 bases and J by 5 bases, 11 bases remained unmatched.

The V and J genes are TRBV6-5 and TRBJ2-7, with 7 bases aligning to TRBD2. CDR1 is MNHEY, CDR2 SVGAGI, per germline. Losses at the gene ends were 5 bases for V and 3 bases for J; bases not matched to a gene: 10. This CDR3 has 15 residues. The CDR3 here is CASSPGGIVSYEQYF. The DNA of the CDR3 is TGTGCCAGCAGTCCCGGGGGGATCGTCAGCTACGAGCAGTACTTC.

The rearrangement joins TRBV13 to TRBJ2-4; 7 nucleotides agree with TRBD1. In germline, CDR1 is PRHDT, CDR2 FYEKMQ (reference sequence). The CDR3 covers 13 residues. The V and J ends lost 5 bases and 6 bases, in that order; junction bases with no gene match: 4. The CDR3, as DNA: TGTGCCAGCAGCGCCCGACAGGGAAACATTCAGTACTTC. This sequence encodes CASSARQGNIQYF.

The gene calls are TRBV7-8 and TRBJ2-1; 11 positions agree with TRBD2. The junction had 12 bases not matched to a gene; V was cut back by 1 base and J by 7 bases. The V gene's germline CDR1 is SGHVS and CDR2 FQNEAQ. The CDR3 covers 18 residues. This chain's CDR3 is CASSLGPGGLAGGNEQFF. The DNA for the CDR3 is TGTGCCAGCAGCTTAGGCCCCGGCGGGCTAGCGGGGGGTAATGAGCAGTTCTTC.

The rearrangement links TRBV4-3 to TRBJ2-3; a possible D gene is TRBD2 (5 bases). The CDR3 consists of 16 residues. Germline CDR1 is LGHNA and CDR2 is YSLEER. The germline V and J ends were trimmed by 0 bases and 2 bases, with 12 bases remaining between them. Written as DNA, the CDR3 is TGCGCCAGCAGCCAAGATGAGACTACCCTCACAGATACGCAGTATTTT. It encodes CASSQDETTLTDTQYF.

The chain is built from TRBV29-1 and TRBJ2-5, with a weak D call TRBD2 (5 bases). Gene TRBJ2-7 matches the end of the DNA better, so the J call may be wrong. This CDR3 contains 13 residues. Germline CDR1 is SQVTM and CDR2 is ANQGSEA. The DNA for the CDR3 is TGCAGCGTTGAAGTCGGGGTTACCTACGAGCAGTACTTC. It translates to CSVEVGVTYEQYF.

V and J are TRBV20-1 and TRBJ1-1, with D possibly being TRBD1 (5 bases). The V end lost 6 bases, the J end lost 3 bases, and 17 bases lay between the germline ends. Germline V gives CDR1 DFQATT, CDR2 SNEGSKA (reference sequence). The CDR3 has 14 residues. The CDR3 DNA follows: TGCAGTGCCCCCAGGGATGAGATGGACACTGAAGCTTTCTTT. It yields the protein CSAPRDEMDTEAFF.

This clonotype was seen only a few times. The chain carries TRBV12-5 and TRBJ2-5, with unresolved D. The closer fit of TRBJ2-1 to the DNA end suggests the J call may be wrong. The CDR3 is made up of 14 amino acids. Germline V gene data show CDR1 as LGHNT and CDR2 as FRNRAP. In DNA, the CDR3 is TGTGCTAGTGGTTTGGTACTTCGGGCAACGGAGCAGTTCTTC. Translation gives CASGLVLRATEQFF.

The J gene is TRBJ2-5, the V gene TRBV2; 8 bases align to TRBD2. The J call may be in error: the DNA end matches TRBJ2-7 better. The CDR3 has 15 residues. CDR1 is SNHLY and CDR2 is FYNNEI in the germline V gene. CDR3 in amino acids: CASIPLPREAYEQYF. The CDR3 nucleotides read TGTGCCAGCATCCCCCTACCGCGGGAGGCCTACGAGCAGTACTTC.

CDR3 bases: TGCAGCGTTGAAGATCGGGTTTCACAGGGATGGGGAACCAAAAACATTCAGTACTTC. It codes for CSVEDRVSQGWGTKNIQYF. This chain links TRBV29-1 with TRBJ2-4, with D possibly TRBD1 on 6 matching bases. V dropped 0 bases and J dropped 2 bases, with 23 bases sitting between them. Germline CDR1 reads SQVTM; CDR2 reads ANQGSEA. CDR3 length: 19 residues.